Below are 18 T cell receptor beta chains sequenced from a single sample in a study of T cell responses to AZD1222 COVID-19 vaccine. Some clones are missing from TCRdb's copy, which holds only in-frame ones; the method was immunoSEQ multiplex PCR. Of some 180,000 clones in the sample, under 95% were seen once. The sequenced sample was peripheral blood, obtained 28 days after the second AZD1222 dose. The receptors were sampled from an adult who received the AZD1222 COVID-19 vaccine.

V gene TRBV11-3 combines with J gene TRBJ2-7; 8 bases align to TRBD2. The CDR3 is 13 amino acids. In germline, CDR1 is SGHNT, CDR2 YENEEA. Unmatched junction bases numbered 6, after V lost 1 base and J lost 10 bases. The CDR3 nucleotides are TGTGCCAGCAGCTTAGTGGCGGGGGGCATACAGTACTTC. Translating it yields CASSLVAGGIQYF.

CDR3 nucleotide sequence: TGTGCCAGTAGTATAACAGGCCTCGACTATGGCTACACCTTC. It specifies CASSITGLDYGYTF. The chain combines TRBV19 with TRBJ1-2, with D perhaps TRBD1 (5 bases). This CDR3 contains 14 residues. Trimming stripped 2 bases from V and 3 bases from J, with 10 bases between. The germline CDR1 and CDR2 sequences are LNHDA and SQIVND (reference sequence).

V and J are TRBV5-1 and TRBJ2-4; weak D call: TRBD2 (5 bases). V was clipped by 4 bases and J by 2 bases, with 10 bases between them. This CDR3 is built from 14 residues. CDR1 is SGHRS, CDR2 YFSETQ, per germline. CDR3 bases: TGCGCCAGCAGCCTGGACTCATCCAAAAACATTCAGTACTTC. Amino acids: CASSLDSSKNIQYF.

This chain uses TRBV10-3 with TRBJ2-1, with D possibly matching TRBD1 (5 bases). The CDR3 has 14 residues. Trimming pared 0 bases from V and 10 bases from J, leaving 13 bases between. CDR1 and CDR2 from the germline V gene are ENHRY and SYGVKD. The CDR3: CAISESSGQGEQFF. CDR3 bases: TGTGCCATCAGTGAGTCGTCCGGTCAGGGCGAGCAGTTCTTC.

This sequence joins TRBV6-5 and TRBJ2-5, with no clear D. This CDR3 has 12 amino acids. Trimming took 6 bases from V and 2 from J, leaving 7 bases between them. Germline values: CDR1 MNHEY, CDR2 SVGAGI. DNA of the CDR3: TGTGCCAGCAGGAACCCTCAAGAGACCCAGTACTTC. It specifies CASRNPQETQYF.

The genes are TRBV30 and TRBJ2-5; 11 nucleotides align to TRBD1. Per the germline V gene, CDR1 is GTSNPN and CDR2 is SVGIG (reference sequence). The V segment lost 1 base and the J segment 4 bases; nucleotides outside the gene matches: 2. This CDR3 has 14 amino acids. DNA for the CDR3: TGTGCCTGGAGTGGGACAGGGGGCACAGAGACCCAGTACTTC. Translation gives CAWSGTGGTETQYF.

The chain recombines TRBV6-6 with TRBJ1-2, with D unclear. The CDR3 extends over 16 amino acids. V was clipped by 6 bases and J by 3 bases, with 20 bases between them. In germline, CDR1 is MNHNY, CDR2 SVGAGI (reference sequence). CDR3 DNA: TGTGCCAGCAGCCGCCCAGACCCGGAGAGAGACTATGGCTACACCTTC. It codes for CASSRPDPERDYGYTF.

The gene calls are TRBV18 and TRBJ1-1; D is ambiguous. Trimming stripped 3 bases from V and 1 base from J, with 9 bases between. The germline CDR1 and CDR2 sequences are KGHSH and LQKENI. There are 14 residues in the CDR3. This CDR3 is CASSPRHTNTEAFF. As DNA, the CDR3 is TGTGCCAGCTCACCTAGACACACGAACACTGAAGCTTTCTTT.

CDR3 loop: CASSFGGRTEAFF. Written as DNA, the CDR3 is TGTGCCAGCAGCTTCGGGGGTAGGACTGAAGCTTTCTTT. The V call is TRBV5-5, the J call TRBJ1-1, with a possible D match to TRBD1 (5 bases). Germline V gene lookup returns CDR1 SGHKS and CDR2 YYEKEE (reference sequence). This CDR3 has 13 amino acids. The V gene lost 2 bases and the J gene lost 5 bases, with 10 bases spanning the gap.

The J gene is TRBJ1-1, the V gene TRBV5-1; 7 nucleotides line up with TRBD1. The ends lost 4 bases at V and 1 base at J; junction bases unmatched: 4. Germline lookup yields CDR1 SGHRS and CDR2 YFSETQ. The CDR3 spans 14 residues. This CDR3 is CASSAGTANTEAFF. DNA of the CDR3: TGCGCCAGCAGCGCCGGGACAGCGAACACTGAAGCTTTCTTT. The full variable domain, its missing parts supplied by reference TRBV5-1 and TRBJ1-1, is KAGVTQTPRYLIKTRGQQVTLSCSPISGHRSVSWYQQTPGQGLQFLFEYFSETQRNKGNFPGRFSGRQFSNSRSEMNVSTLELGDSALYLCASSAGTANTEAFFGQGTRLTVV.

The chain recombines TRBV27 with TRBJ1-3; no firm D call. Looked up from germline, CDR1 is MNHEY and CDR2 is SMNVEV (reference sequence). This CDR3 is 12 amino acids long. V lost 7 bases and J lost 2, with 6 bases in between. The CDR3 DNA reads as TGTGCCAGCATGGACCCTGGAAACACCATATATTTT. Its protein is CASMDPGNTIYF.

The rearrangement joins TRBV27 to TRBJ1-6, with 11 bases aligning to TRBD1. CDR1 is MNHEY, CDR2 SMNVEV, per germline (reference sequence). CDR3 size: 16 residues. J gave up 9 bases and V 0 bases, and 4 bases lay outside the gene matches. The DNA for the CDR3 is TGTGCCAGCAGTTTATCCCGCGGGACAGGGGGTTCACCCCTCCACTTT. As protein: CASSLSRGTGGSPLHF.

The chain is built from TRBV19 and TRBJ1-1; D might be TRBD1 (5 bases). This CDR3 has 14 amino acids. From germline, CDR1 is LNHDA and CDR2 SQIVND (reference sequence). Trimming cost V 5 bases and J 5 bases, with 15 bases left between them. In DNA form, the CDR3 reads TGTGCCAGTAGTCCGGTAGACAGCCTTACTGAAGCTTTCTTT. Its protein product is CASSPVDSLTEAFF.

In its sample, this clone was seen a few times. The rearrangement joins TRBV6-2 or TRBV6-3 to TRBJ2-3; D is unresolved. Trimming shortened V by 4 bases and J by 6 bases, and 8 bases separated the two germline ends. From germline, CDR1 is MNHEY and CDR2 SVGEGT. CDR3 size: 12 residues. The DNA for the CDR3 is TGTGCCAGCAGTTTCTCATCCGATACGCAGTATTTT. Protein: CASSFSSDTQYF.

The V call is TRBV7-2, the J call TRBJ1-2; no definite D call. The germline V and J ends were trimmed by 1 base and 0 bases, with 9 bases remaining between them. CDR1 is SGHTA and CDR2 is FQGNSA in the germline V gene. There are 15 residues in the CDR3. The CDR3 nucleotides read TGTGCCAGCAGCTTAGACCCAGTCCCTAACTATGGCTACACCTTC. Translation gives CASSLDPVPNYGYTF.

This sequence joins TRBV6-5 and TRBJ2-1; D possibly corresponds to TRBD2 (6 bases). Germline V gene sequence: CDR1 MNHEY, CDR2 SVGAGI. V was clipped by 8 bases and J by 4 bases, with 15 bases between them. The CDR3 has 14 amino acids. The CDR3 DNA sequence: TGTGCCAGCCTAGCGAGGGCGGGTTACAATGAGCAGTTCTTC. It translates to CASLARAGYNEQFF.

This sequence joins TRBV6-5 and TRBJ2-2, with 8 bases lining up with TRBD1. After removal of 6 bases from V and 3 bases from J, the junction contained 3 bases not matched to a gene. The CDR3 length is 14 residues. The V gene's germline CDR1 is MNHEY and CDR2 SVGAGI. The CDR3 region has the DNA TGTGCCAGCAGGGACAGGGATGACACCGGGGAGCTGTTTTTT. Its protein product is CASRDRDDTGELFF.

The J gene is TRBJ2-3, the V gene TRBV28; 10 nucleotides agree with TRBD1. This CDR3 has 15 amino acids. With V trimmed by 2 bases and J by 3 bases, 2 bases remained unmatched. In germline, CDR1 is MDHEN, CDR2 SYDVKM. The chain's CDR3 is CASSLRQGATDTQYF. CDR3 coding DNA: TGTGCCAGCAGTTTAAGACAGGGGGCTACAGATACGCAGTATTTT.